Included here is one T cell receptor beta chain sequence, with context. Clones were sequenced by immunoSEQ multiplex PCR, and TCRdb holds only the in-frame ones, with some missing. The profile shows nearly 35,000 clones, about 78% of them singletons. The CDR3 contains 15 residues. Per the germline V gene, CDR1 is SGHDT and CDR2 is YYEEEE. Trimming removed 0 bases from V and 2 bases from J, with 11 bases in between. This specimen belongs to a study of blood T cell repertoires in COVID-19. Material: peripheral blood. This chain connects TRBV5-6 to TRBJ2-5, with D perhaps TRBD2 (5 bases). The TCR was taken from a woman aged 55-69 years with acute or convalescent COVID-19. The CDR3 DNA follows: TGTGCCAGCAGCTTGGGGTGGTCGGGACAAGAGACCCAGTACTTC. Encoded protein: CASSLGWSGQETQYF.